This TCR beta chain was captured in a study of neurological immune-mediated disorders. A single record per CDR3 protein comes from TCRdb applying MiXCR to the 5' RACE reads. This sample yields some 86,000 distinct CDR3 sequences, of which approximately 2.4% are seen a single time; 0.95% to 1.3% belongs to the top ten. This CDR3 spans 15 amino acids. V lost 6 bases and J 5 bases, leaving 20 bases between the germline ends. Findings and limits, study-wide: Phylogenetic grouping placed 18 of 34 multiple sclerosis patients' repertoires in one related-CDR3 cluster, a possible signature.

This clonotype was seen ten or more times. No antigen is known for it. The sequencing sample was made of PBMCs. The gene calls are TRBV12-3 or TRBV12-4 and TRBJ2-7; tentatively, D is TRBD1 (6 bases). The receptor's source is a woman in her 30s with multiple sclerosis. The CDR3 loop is CASSQLTRDTNEQYF. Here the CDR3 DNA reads TGTGCCAGCAGCCAATTGACCCGGGACACCAACGAGCAGTACTTC.